This T cell receptor (beta chain) comes out of a study of OX40 agonist ivuxolimab in advanced cancers. Study context: Two cutaneous melanoma patients and one hepatocellular carcinoma patient, three in all, had partial responses. Study-wide findings and caveats: The study found that CD8+ T cells averaged more expanded clones than CD4+.

A note on this clone: Its antigen is not known.

Sequenced by immunoSEQ multiplex PCR; TCRdb stores in-frame clones only, minus some. Among fewer than 55,000 clones, about 85% were seen once, and the ten largest hold approximately 20%. The clonotype was recovered from an adult with an advanced solid tumor such as melanoma, head and neck, liver or kidney cancer. Sample: CD4+ or CD8+ T cells sorted from blood, taken in a trial of the OX40 agonist ivuxolimab.

For the CDR3, the DNA is TGTGCCAGCAGTTCGGGACTAGCGGGCTACTACGAGCAGTACTTC. It is translated as CASSSGLAGYYEQYF. The chain joins TRBV27 to TRBJ2-7, with TRBD2 identical over 12 bases. The CDR3 spans 15 residues. CDR1 is MNHEY, CDR2 SMNVEV, per germline (reference sequence). The V and J ends lost 4 bases and 3 bases, in that order; junction bases with no gene match: 4.